The T cell receptor (beta chain) under discussion was sequenced for a study of CD8+ T cells in alopecia areata. Treatment here: oral pan-JAK inhibitor, 5-10 mg twice daily. Extracted RNA was reverse transcribed, and the resulting cDNA served as sequencing template. Profiling relied on immunoSEQ multiplex PCR, and the TCRdb table lists in-frame clones only, not all of them. The table includes approximately 100,000 clones, around 60% detected once. Germline values: CDR1 SGDLS, CDR2 YYNGEE. With 4 bases clipped from V and 0 bases from J, the junction kept 6 bases outside the gene matches. This CDR3 region has 15 residues.

This clonotype was sampled from a human donor with alopecia areata. V and J are TRBV9 and TRBJ2-7, with 8 bases fitting TRBD2. This sample comprised CD8+ T cells sorted from blood, obtained at approximately week 60, from a patient treated with tofacitinib. CDR3: CASSPGAGVSYEQYF. The CDR3 DNA reads as TGTGCCAGCAGCCCGGGAGCGGGGGTCTCCTACGAGCAGTACTTC. Full variable domain (missing parts from reference TRBV9 and TRBJ2-7): DSGVTQTPKHLITATGQRVTLRCSPRSGDLSVYWYQQSLDQGLQFLIQYYNGEERAKGNILERFSAQQFPDLHSELNLSSLELGDSALYFCASSPGAGVSYEQYFGPGTRLTVT.